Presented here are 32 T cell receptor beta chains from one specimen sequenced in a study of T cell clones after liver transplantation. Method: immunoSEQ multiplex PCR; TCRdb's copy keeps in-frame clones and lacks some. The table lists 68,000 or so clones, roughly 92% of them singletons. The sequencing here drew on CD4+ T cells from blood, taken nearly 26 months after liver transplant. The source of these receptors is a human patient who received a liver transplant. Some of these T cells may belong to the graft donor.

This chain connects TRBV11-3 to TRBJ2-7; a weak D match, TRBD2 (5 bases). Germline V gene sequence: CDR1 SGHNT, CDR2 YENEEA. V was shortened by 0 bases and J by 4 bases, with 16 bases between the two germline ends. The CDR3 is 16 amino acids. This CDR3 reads CASSLDWRTAVYEQYF. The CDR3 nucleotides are TGTGCCAGCAGCTTAGACTGGAGGACGGCCGTTTACGAGCAGTACTTC.

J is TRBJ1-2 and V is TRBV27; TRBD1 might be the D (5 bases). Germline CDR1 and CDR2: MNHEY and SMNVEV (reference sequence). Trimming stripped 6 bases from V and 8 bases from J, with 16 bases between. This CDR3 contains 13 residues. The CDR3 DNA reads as TGTGCCAGCAGCTGGGACTCCTACACGGGCTACACCTTC. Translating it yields CASSWDSYTGYTF.

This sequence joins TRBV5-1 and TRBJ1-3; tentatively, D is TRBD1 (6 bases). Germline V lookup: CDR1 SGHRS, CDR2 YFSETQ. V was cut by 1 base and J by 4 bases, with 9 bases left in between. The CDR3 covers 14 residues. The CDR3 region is CASSLIGTGNTIYF. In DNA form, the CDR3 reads TGCGCCAGCAGCTTGATCGGGACAGGAAACACCATATATTTT.

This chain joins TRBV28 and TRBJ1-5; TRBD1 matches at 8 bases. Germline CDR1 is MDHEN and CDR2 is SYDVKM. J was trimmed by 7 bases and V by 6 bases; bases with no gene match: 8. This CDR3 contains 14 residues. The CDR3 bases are TGTGCCAGCAGGGACAGGGTGGTCTACCAGCCCCAGCATTTT. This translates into CASRDRVVYQPQHF.

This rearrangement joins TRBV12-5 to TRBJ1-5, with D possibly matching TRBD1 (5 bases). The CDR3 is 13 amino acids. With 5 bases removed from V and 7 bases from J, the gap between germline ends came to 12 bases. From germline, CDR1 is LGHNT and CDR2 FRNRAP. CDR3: CASGLRGGQPQHF. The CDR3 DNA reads TGTGCTAGTGGTCTGAGGGGCGGGCAGCCCCAGCATTTT.

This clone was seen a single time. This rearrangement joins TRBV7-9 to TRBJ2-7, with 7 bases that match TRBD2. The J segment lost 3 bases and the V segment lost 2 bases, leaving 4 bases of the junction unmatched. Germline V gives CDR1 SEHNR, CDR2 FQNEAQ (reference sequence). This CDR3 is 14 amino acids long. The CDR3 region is CASSLLGRVYEQYF. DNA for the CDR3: TGTGCCAGCAGCTTACTTGGGAGGGTCTACGAGCAGTACTTC.

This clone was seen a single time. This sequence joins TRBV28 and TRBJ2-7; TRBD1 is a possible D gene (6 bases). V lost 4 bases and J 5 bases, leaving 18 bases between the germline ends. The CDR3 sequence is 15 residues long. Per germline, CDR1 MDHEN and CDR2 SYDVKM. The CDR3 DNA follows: TGTGCCAGCAGTTCCCCTACCGGGACATACAACGAGCAGTACTTC. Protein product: CASSSPTGTYNEQYF.

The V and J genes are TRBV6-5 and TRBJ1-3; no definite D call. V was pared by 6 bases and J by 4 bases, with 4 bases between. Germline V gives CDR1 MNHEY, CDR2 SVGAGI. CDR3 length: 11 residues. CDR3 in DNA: TGTGCCAGCAGGATGGGAAACACCATATATTTT. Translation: CASRMGNTIYF.

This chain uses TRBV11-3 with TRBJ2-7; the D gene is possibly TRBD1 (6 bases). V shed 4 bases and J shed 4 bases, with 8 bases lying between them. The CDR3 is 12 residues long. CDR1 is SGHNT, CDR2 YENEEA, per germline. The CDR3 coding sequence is TGTGCCAGCAGCTCTCAGGGGTACGAGCAGTACTTC. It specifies CASSSQGYEQYF.

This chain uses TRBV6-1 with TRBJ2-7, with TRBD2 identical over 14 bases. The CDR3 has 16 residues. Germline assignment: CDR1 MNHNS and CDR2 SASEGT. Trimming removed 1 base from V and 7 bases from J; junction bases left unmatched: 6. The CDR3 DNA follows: TGTGCCAGCAGTGAAGTTTGGGGACTAGCGGGAGAAGAGCAGTACTTC. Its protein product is CASSEVWGLAGEEQYF.

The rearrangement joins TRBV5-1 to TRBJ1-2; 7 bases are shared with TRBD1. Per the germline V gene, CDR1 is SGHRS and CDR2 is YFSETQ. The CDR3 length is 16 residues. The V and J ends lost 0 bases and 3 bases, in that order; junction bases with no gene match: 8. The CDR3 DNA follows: TGCGCCAGCAGCTTGGCCCTCACAGGGGTTGACTATGGCTACACCTTC. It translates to CASSLALTGVDYGYTF. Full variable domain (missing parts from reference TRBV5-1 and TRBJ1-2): KAGVTQTPRYLIKTRGQQVTLSCSPISGHRSVSWYQQTPGQGLQFLFEYFSETQRNKGNFPGRFSGRQFSNSRSEMNVSTLELGDSALYLCASSLALTGVDYGYTFGSGTRLTVV.

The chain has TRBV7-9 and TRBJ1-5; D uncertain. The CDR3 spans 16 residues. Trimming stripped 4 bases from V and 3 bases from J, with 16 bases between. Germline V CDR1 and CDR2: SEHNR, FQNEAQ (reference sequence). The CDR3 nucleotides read TGTGCCAGCAGCTCAAATAGTGGTATCCCCAATCAGCCCCAGCATTTT. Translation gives CASSSNSGIPNQPQHF.

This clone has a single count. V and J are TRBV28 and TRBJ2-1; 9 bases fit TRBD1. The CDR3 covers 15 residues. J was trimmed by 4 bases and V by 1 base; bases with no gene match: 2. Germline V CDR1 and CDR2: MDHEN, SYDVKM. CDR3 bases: TGTGCCAGCAGTTTATTACAGGGGGCGTACAATGAGCAGTTCTTC. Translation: CASSLLQGAYNEQFF. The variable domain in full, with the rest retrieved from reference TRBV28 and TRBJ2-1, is DVKVTQSSRYLVKRTGEKVFLECVQDMDHENMFWYRQDPGLGLRLIYFSYDVKMKEKGDIPEGYSVSREKKERFSLILESASTNQTSMYLCASSLLQGAYNEQFFGPGTRLTVL.

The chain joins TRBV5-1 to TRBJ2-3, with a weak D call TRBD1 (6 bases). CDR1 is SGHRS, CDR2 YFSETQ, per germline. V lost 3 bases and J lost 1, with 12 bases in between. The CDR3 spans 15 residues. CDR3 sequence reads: CASSSQGSGTDTQYF. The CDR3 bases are TGCGCCAGCAGCTCCCAGGGGAGCGGCACAGATACGCAGTATTTT.

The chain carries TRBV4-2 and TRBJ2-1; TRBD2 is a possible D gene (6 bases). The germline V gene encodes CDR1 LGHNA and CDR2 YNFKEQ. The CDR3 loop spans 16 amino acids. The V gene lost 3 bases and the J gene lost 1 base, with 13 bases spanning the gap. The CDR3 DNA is TGTGCCAGCAGCCAGAGTAGCGGCACTTCCTACAATGAGCAGTTCTTC. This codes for CASSQSSGTSYNEQFF.

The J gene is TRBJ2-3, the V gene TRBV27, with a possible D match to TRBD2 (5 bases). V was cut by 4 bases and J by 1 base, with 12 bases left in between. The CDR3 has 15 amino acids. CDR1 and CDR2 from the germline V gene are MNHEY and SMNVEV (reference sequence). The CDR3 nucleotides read TGTGCCAGCAGTTCACCAATGAGGGGCACAGATACGCAGTATTTT. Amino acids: CASSSPMRGTDTQYF.

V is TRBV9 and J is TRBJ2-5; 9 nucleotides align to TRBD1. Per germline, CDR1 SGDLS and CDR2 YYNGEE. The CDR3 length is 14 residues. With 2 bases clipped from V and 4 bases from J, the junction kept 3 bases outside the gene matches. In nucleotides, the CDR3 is TGTGCCAGCAGCGTCGGGACAGGGACAGAGACCCAGTACTTC. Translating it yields CASSVGTGTETQYF.

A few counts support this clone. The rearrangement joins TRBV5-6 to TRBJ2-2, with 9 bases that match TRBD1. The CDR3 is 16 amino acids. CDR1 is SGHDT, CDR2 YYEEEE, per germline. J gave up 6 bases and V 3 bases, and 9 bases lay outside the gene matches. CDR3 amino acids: CASSSRTGAKAGELFF. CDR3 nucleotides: TGTGCCAGCAGCTCGAGGACAGGGGCAAAGGCCGGGGAGCTGTTTTTT.

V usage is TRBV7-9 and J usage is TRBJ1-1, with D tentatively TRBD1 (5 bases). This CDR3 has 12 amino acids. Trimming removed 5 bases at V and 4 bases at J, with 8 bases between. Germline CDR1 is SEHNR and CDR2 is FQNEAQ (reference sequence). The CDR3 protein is CASSERGTEAFF. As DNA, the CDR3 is TGTGCCAGCAGCGAGAGGGGCACTGAAGCTTTCTTT.

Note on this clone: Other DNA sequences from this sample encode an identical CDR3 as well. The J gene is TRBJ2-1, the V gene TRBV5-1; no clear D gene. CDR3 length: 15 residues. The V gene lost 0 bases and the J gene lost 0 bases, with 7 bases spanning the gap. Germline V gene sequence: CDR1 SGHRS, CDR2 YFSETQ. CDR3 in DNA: TGCGCCAGCAGCTTGGATGCAAGCTCCTACAATGAGCAGTTCTTC. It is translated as CASSLDASSYNEQFF.

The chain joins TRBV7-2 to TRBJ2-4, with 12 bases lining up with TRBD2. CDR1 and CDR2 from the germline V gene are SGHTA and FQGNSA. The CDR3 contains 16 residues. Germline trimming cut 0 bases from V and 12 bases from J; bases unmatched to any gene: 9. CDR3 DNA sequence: TGTGCCAGCAGCTTAGCGCGGGAACTAGCGGGAGGAGGTCAGTACTTC. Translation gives CASSLARELAGGGQYF.

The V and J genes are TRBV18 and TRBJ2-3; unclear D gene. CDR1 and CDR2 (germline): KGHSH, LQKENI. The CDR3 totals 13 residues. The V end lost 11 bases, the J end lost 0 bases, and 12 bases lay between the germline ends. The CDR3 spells CASTGASTDTQYF. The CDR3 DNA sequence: TGTGCCTCCACCGGCGCTAGCACAGATACGCAGTATTTT.

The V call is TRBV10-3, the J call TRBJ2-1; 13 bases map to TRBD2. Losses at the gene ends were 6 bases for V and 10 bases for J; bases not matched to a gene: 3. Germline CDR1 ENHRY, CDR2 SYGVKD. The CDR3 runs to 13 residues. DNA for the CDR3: TGTGCCATCAGAGGACTAGCGGGAGACGAGCAGTTCTTC. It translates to CAIRGLAGDEQFF.

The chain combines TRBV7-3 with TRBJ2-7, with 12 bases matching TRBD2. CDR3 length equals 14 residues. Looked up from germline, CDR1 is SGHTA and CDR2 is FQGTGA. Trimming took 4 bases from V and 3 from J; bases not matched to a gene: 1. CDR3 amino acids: CASSSTSGSYEQYF. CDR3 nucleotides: TGTGCCAGCAGCTCGACTAGCGGGAGCTACGAGCAGTACTTC.

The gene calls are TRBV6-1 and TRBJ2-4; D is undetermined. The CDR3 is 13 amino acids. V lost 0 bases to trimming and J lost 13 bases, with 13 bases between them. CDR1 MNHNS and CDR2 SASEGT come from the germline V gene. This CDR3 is CASSEAGGRLQYF. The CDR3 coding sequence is TGTGCCAGCAGTGAAGCGGGTGGCAGATTGCAGTACTTC.

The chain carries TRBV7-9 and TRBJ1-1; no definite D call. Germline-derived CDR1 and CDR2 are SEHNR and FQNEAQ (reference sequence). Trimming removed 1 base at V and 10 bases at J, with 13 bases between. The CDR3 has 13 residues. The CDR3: CASSLDPPRGAFF. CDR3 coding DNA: TGTGCCAGCAGCTTAGACCCCCCTCGGGGAGCTTTCTTT.

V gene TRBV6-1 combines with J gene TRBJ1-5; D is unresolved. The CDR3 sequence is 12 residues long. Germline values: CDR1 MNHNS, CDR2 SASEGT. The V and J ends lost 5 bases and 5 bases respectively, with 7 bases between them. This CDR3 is CASSHTYQPQHF. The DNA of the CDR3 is TGTGCCAGCAGTCACACGTATCAGCCCCAGCATTTT.

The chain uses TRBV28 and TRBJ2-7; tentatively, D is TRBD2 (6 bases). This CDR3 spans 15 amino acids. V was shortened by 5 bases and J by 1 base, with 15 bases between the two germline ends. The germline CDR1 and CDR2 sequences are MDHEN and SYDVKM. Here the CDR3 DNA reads TGTGCCAGCAGTACGACGGGAGTCGTTTCCTACGAGCAGTACTTC. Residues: CASSTTGVVSYEQYF. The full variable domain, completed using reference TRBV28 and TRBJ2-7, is DVKVTQSSRYLVKRTGEKVFLECVQDMDHENMFWYRQDPGLGLRLIYFSYDVKMKEKGDIPEGYSVSREKKERFSLILESASTNQTSMYLCASSTTGVVSYEQYFGPGTRLTVT.

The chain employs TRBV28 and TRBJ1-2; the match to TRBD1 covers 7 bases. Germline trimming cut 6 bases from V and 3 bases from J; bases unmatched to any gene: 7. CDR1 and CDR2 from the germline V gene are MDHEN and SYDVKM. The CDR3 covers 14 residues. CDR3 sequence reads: CASRVGQADYGYTF. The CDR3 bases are TGTGCCAGCAGGGTAGGACAGGCCGACTATGGCTACACCTTC.

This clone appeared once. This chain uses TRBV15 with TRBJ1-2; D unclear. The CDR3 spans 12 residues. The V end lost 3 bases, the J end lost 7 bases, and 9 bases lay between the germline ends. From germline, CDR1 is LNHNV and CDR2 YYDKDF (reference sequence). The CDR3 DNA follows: TGTGCCACCAGCAGCGACATTTCTGGCTACACCTTC. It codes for CATSSDISGYTF.

CDR3 protein: CASSLGQGNGEQYF. In DNA, the CDR3 is TGTGCCAGCAGCTTGGGACAGGGGAACGGCGAGCAGTACTTC. The rearrangement joins TRBV5-4 to TRBJ2-7, with 8 bases lining up with TRBD1. The CDR3 length is 14 residues. V lost 0 bases, J lost 6 bases, and 5 bases stayed unmatched. Germline CDR1 and CDR2: SGHNT and YYREEE (reference sequence).

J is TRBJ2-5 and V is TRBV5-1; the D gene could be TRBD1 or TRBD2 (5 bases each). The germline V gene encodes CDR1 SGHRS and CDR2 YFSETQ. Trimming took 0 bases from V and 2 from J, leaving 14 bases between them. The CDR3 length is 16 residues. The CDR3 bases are TGCGCCAGCAGCTTGGGACAGACTATGATTCAAGAGACCCAGTACTTC. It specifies CASSLGQTMIQETQYF.